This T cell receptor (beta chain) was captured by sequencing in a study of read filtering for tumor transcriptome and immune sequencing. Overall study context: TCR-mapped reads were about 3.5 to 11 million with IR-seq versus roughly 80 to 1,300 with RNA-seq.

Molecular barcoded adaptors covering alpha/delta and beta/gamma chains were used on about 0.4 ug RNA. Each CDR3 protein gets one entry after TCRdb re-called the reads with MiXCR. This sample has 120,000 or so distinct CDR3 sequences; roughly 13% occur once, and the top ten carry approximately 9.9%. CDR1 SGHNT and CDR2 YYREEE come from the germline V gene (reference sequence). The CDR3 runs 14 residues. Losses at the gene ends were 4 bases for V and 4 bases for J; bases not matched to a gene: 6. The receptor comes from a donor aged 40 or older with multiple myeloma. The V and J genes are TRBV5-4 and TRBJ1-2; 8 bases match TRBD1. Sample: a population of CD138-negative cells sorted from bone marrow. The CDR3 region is CASSPDRAGYGYTF. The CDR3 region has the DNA TGTGCCAGCAGCCCGGACAGGGCTGGCTATGGCTACACCTTC.